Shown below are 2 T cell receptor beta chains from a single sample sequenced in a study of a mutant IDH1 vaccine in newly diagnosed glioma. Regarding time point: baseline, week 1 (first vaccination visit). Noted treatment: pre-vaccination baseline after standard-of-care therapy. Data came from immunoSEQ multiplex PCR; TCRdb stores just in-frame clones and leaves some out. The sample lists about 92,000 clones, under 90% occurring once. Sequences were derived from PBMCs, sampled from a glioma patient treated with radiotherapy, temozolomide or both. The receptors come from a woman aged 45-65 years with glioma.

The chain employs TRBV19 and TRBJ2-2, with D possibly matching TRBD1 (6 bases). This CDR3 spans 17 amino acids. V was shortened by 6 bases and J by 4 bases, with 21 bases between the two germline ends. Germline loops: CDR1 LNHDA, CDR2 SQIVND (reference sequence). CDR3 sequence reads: CASSSPPGHPVTGELFF. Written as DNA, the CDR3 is TGTGCCAGTAGCAGTCCCCCGGGACACCCGGTCACCGGGGAGCTGTTTTTT.

The CDR3 spells CASSSYRTGPPYEQYF. Here the CDR3 DNA reads TGTGCCAGCAGTTCTTATAGGACAGGGCCCCCCTACGAGCAGTACTTC. The J gene is TRBJ2-7, the V gene TRBV6-5, with 8 bases matching TRBD1. CDR3 length: 16 residues. Unmatched junction bases numbered 10, after V lost 4 bases and J lost 2 bases. The germline V gene has CDR1 MNHEY and CDR2 SVGAGI.